This TCR beta chain was sequenced in a study of radiotherapy plus CTLA-4 blockade in lung cancer. Study in general: An objective response was seen in 18% of patients, and disease control in around 33%.

CDR3 size: 16 residues. Germline V gene lookup returns CDR1 SGHTA and CDR2 FQGNSA. The ends lost 4 bases at V and 1 base at J; junction bases unmatched: 7. The protocol was immunoSEQ multiplex PCR, while the TCRdb copy is restricted to in-frame clones and leaves out a portion. The table includes roughly 93,000 clones, around 86% detected once. With regard to this clone: The antigen is not known.

Regarding the study as a whole: Response, reportedly, was best predicted by interferon-beta along with early blood T cell clone dynamics. Clones derived from tumor TCRs expanded in blood after radiotherapy plus ipilimumab.

The source was peripheral blood, collected from a patient treated with radiotherapy plus ipilimumab. This chain connects TRBV7-2 to TRBJ2-3; 8 bases align to TRBD2. The TCR was taken from a human donor with non-small cell lung cancer who had a partial response to radiotherapy plus ipilimumab. The CDR3 nucleotides are TGTGCCAGCAGCTCTGGACTAGCCGCCCGCACAGATACGCAGTATTTT. Its translation: CASSSGLAARTDTQYF.